Detailed here is one TCR beta chain. As yet, its antigen is unknown. Whereas donors were nominally healthy upon sampling, unrecorded immune exposures were probable. PCR employed 60 Vbeta and 13 Jbeta primers. The data were produced by immunoSEQ multiplex PCR, yet TCRdb's version contains in-frame clones alone and is incomplete. The table has around 190,000 clones, 70% to 85% seen once. The data derive from a study of cytomegalovirus exposure and HLA in healthy donors. For the study at large: Researchers previously reported finding fewer than 120 million unique TCR beta sequences from approximately 190 million T cells. Whole-study findings and limits: Per a later analysis, HLA-associated TCR beta chains showed more clonal expansion than other, equally common TCR beta chains.

Germline V lookup: CDR1 ENHRY, CDR2 SYGVKD. V was pared by 1 base and J by 10 bases, with 22 bases between. This CDR3 spans 16 amino acids. Sequences were obtained from PBMCs. The sequence came from a girl aged 2-10 years in good health and CMV-seropositive. The rearrangement joins TRBV10-3 to TRBJ1-1, with D tentatively TRBD1 (6 bases). The CDR3 loop is CAISELGGGYSRLAFF. In DNA form, the CDR3 reads TGTGCCATCAGTGAGTTAGGGGGTGGGTATAGTCGGCTAGCTTTCTTT.